What follows are 19 T cell receptor beta chains derived from one specimen sequenced in a study of cytomegalovirus exposure and HLA in healthy donors. Vbeta (60) and Jbeta (13) primers were used in the PCR. TCRdb's copy holds only in-frame clones and misses some; the assay was immunoSEQ multiplex PCR. The table shows 80,000 or so clones, with about three quarters occurring only once. The sample was PBMCs. The receptors here all came from a man in his forties in good health and CMV-seronegative.

This clone was detected only a few times. The rearrangement joins TRBV10-3 to TRBJ2-6; D is perhaps TRBD1 (6 bases). The CDR3 is made up of 20 amino acids. Per germline, CDR1 ENHRY and CDR2 SYGVKD. V lost 1 base and J lost 0, with 19 bases in between. The CDR3 loop is CAISEYLMDSHLSGANVLTF. In DNA, the CDR3 is TGTGCCATCAGTGAGTATTTAATGGACAGCCACCTCTCTGGGGCCAACGTCCTGACTTTC.

This clone has just a few counts. The chain couples TRBV7-3 to TRBJ2-3; 14 bases map to TRBD2. Per the germline V gene, CDR1 is SGHTA and CDR2 is FQGTGA. V dropped 1 base and J dropped 8; count of bases not matched to a gene: 8. There are 17 residues in the CDR3. For the CDR3, the DNA is TGTGCCAGCAGCTTAAAAGGTGGGACTAGCGGGAGCTCTACGCAGTATTTT. Its protein product is CASSLKGGTSGSSTQYF. Looking up the rest from reference TRBV7-3 and TRBJ2-3 gives the full variable domain: GAGVSQTPSNKVTEKGKYVELRCDPISGHTALYWYRQSLGQGPEFLIYFQGTGAADDSGLPNDRFFAVRPEGSVSTLKIQRTERGDSAVYLCASSLKGGTSGSSTQYFGPGTRLTVL.

The V call is TRBV11-2, the J call TRBJ2-7; the D gene is possibly TRBD2 (5 bases). The germline V and J ends were trimmed by 4 bases and 6 bases, with 19 bases remaining between them. Germline-derived CDR1 and CDR2 are SGHAT and FQNNGV. CDR3 length equals 15 residues. CDR3: CASSWTGRAGGEQYF. The CDR3 DNA reads TGTGCCAGCAGCTGGACCGGACGGGCGGGTGGCGAGCAGTACTTC.

The chain joins TRBV25-1 to TRBJ2-3; D gene unclear. Trimming left V 2 bases short and J 6 bases short, with 9 bases between. The CDR3 is made up of 13 amino acids. The V gene's germline CDR1 is MGHDK and CDR2 SYGVNS. CDR3 DNA: TGTGCCAGCAGTGAAGAGAGGTGGGATACGCAGTATTTT. Encoded protein: CASSEERWDTQYF.

In this sample, this clone turned up once. CDR3 nucleotides: TGTGCCAGCAGTCGGGACAGGGGCGACTACGAGCAGTACTTC. This gives the protein CASSRDRGDYEQYF. The chain recombines TRBV6-5 with TRBJ2-7; 10 bases match TRBD1. CDR3 length: 14 residues. Trimming took 5 bases from V and 3 from J; bases not matched to a gene: 4. Germline loops: CDR1 MNHEY, CDR2 SVGAGI.

This chain links TRBV7-8 with TRBJ1-2; perhaps TRBD1 as D (5 bases). CDR3 length: 16 residues. Germline loops: CDR1 SGHVS, CDR2 FQNEAQ. The V gene lost 5 bases and the J gene lost 3 bases, with 19 bases spanning the gap. CDR3 bases: TGTGCCAGCAGCCCAAGGCGCGGGGGGGTCGACTATGGCTACACCTTC. Translating it yields CASSPRRGGVDYGYTF.

V is TRBV29-1 and J is TRBJ1-2; TRBD1 agrees at 7 bases. The V gene end was trimmed by 3 bases and the J gene end by 3 bases; junction bases not matched to a gene: 7. Germline assignment: CDR1 SQVTM and CDR2 ANQGSEA. CDR3 length equals 14 residues. The CDR3 spells CSVDRGQPDYGYTF. DNA for the CDR3: TGCAGCGTTGATAGGGGACAGCCCGACTATGGCTACACCTTC.

The chain recombines TRBV9 with TRBJ2-3, with 10 bases lining up with TRBD2. V lost 0 bases, J lost 5 bases, and 6 bases stayed unmatched. Germline values: CDR1 SGDLS, CDR2 YYNGEE. There are 16 residues in the CDR3. The CDR3: CASSVVGLASGDTQYF. Here the CDR3 DNA reads TGTGCCAGCAGCGTAGTGGGACTAGCGTCAGGAGATACGCAGTATTTT.

This chain connects TRBV4-2 to TRBJ1-2, with D perhaps matching TRBD1 (5 bases). The CDR3 runs 19 residues. Germline CDR1 is LGHNA and CDR2 is YNFKEQ. V dropped 4 bases and J dropped 2 bases, with 26 bases sitting between them. CDR3: CASSRPPGGPEHPNYGYTF. CDR3 bases: TGTGCCAGCAGCCGACCCCCGGGGGGTCCGGAACACCCAAACTATGGCTACACCTTC.

V and J are TRBV9 and TRBJ2-3; 8 bases line up with TRBD1. Germline V gene sequence: CDR1 SGDLS, CDR2 YYNGEE. V gave up 5 bases and J gave up 4 bases; unmatched junction bases: 3. The CDR3 runs 13 residues. Here the CDR3 DNA reads TGTGCCAGCAGGCCAGGGGGCTCAGATACGCAGTATTTT. As protein: CASRPGGSDTQYF.

The chain recombines TRBV6-5 with TRBJ1-1; D might be TRBD1 (5 bases). Trimming removed 6 bases from V and 7 bases from J, with 12 bases in between. The CDR3 contains 12 residues. Germline assignment: CDR1 MNHEY and CDR2 SVGAGI. The CDR3 DNA follows: TGTGCCAGCAGACCAACAACAGGTGAAGCTTTCTTT. Translating gives CASRPTTGEAFF.

This chain joins TRBV7-2 and TRBJ2-3, with 10 bases lining up with TRBD2. Looked up from germline, CDR1 is SGHTA and CDR2 is FQGNSA. This CDR3 contains 16 residues. The J segment lost 4 bases and the V segment lost 4 bases, leaving 8 bases of the junction unmatched. In DNA form, the CDR3 reads TGTGCCAGCAGCTCCAGCGGGAGGGCCTTCTCAGATACGCAGTATTTT. It yields the protein CASSSSGRAFSDTQYF.

The chain recombines TRBV6-5 with TRBJ2-5; D not resolved. This CDR3 region has 14 residues. V was pared by 0 bases and J by 2 bases, with 7 bases between. Germline CDR1 reads MNHEY; CDR2 reads SVGAGI. The CDR3 region is CASSYSPVQETQYF. DNA of the CDR3: TGTGCCAGCAGTTACTCTCCTGTTCAAGAGACCCAGTACTTC.

The rearrangement uses TRBV25-1 and TRBJ1-4; D remains unclear. Trimming shortened V by 2 bases and J by 3 bases, and 16 bases separated the two germline ends. Germline-derived CDR1 and CDR2 are MGHDK and SYGVNS. The CDR3 runs to 17 residues. The DNA for the CDR3 is TGTGCCAGCAGTGAAATCCGTACGTCGTCAGCTAATGAAAAACTGTTTTTT. As protein: CASSEIRTSSANEKLFF.

The chain carries TRBV4-2 and TRBJ1-2, with D perhaps TRBD1 (5 bases). V lost 1 base and J lost 8, with 14 bases in between. Germline assignment: CDR1 LGHNA and CDR2 YNFKEQ. The CDR3 has 14 residues. DNA of the CDR3: TGTGCCAGCAGCCAAGGGGGCTTCGGCCAGGGCTACACCTTC. Translated, it gives CASSQGGFGQGYTF.

The rearrangement joins TRBV18 to TRBJ2-7; D is possibly TRBD1 (6 bases). The CDR3 is 14 amino acids. Trimming stripped 4 bases from V and 2 bases from J, with 12 bases between. In germline, CDR1 is KGHSH, CDR2 LQKENI. The DNA for the CDR3 is TGTGCCAGCTCACGGCCCGGGACACCCTACGAGCAGTACTTC. It yields the protein CASSRPGTPYEQYF.

The rearrangement links TRBV5-4 to TRBJ2-5; TRBD2 agrees at 11 bases. The J call may be incorrect, as the DNA end agrees better with TRBJ2-7. Germline values: CDR1 SGHNT, CDR2 YYREEE (reference sequence). The CDR3 consists of 15 residues. CDR3 nucleotide sequence: TGTGCCAGCAGCCTGACTAGCGGGGCTACCTACGAGCAGTACTTC. Translating it yields CASSLTSGATYEQYF.

This sequence joins TRBV6-6 and TRBJ1-3, with D maybe TRBD1 (5 bases). The CDR3 contains 15 residues. Germline lookup yields CDR1 MNHNY and CDR2 SVGAGI (reference sequence). Trimming pared 2 bases from V and 4 bases from J, leaving 12 bases between. The CDR3 DNA follows: TGTGCCAGCAGTTACACGCAGGGTACCGGAAACACCATATATTTT. This sequence encodes CASSYTQGTGNTIYF.

The chain is built from TRBV5-1 and TRBJ2-5, with 10 bases fitting TRBD2. Unmatched junction bases numbered 6, after V lost 0 bases and J lost 4 bases. This CDR3 is built from 16 residues. Germline-derived CDR1 and CDR2 are SGHRS and YFSETQ. The CDR3 protein is CASSLGSGRAPETQYF. Here the CDR3 DNA reads TGCGCCAGCAGCTTGGGGAGCGGGAGGGCCCCAGAGACCCAGTACTTC.